This TCR beta chain was documented in a study of T cell changes during pregnancy in multiple sclerosis (dated by TCRdb to between 2019 and 2020). Background for the entire study: In women with multiple sclerosis, the researchers looked at how the T cell repertoire shifted as pregnancy progressed.

The germline V gene (reference sequence) sets CDR1 to LNHDA and CDR2 to SQIVND. Spanning cysteine to phenylalanine, the CDR3 consists of 15 amino acids. Only CDR3 DNA is held: 45 bases, read in frame from base 1. The germline ends are 20 bases apart after V is trimmed by 6 bases and J by 8 bases. As regards this clone: The antigen it recognizes is unknown. Base qualities are not recorded, but no much larger clone differs from it by a single base.

The library came from the immunoSEQ multiplex PCR assay. TCRdb mirrors the immuneACCESS table, restricted to in-frame sequences. Some clones are absent from its copies; in checked studies, under half trace to an unresolved V gene, and the reason for the others is unknown. For this sample the table gives 100,000 to 150,000 clones, of which approximately 93% were detected only once. The ten top clones hold roughly 6.2% of the sample. Recombination linked TRBV19 to TRBJ1-5, with TRBD1 perhaps the D gene, on 5 matching bases. The receptor comes from a female donor with multiple sclerosis, enrolled in a pregnancy study. The input for sequencing was peripheral blood, taken before pregnancy. Here is the DNA: TGTGCCAGTAGCCAAGGCCGGGGGTTGTTGGAGCCCCAGCATTTT. Its coded protein is CASSQGRGLLEPQHF.